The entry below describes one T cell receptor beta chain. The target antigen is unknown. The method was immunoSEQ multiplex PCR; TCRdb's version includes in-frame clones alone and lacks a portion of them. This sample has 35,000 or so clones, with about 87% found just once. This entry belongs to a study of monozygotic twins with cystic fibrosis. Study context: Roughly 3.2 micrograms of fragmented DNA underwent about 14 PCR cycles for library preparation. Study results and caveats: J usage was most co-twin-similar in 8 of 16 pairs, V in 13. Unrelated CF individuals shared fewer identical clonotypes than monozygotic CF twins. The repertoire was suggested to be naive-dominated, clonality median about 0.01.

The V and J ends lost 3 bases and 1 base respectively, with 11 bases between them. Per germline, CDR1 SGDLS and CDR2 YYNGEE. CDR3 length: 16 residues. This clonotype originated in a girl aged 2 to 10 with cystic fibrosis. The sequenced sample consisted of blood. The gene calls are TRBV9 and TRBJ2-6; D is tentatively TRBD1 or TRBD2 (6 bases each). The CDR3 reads CASSEGGVSGANVLTF. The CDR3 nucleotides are TGTGCCAGCAGCGAGGGGGGAGTTTCTGGGGCCAACGTCCTGACTTTC.